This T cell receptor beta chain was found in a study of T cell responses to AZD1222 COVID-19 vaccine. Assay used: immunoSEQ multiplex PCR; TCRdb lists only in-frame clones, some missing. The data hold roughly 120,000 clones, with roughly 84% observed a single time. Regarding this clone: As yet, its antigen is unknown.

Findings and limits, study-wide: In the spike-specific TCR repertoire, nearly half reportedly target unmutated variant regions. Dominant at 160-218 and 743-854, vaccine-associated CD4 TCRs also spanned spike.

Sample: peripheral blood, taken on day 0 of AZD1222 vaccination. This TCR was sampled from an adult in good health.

DNA for the CDR3: TGTGCCAGCAGCCGCCCTAGGAATGAGCAGTTCTTC. It yields the protein CASSRPRNEQFF. The chain has TRBV6-6 and TRBJ2-1, with D unresolved. Trimming took 6 bases from V and 7 from J, leaving 10 bases between them. Looked up from germline, CDR1 is MNHNY and CDR2 is SVGAGI (reference sequence). The CDR3 length is 12 residues.